Following are 13 T cell receptor beta chains from one sample sequenced in a study of T cells in Graves' hyperthyroidism and ophthalmopathy. RNA transcripts gave rise to amplified TCR beta CDR3 regions. HTBI primers drove first-round RT-PCR of the TCR CDR3. MiXCR was run by TCRdb on the multiplex PCR reads, yielding one entry per CDR3 protein. This table holds 300,000 to 450,000 distinct CDR3 sequences, approximately 15% found once. Specimen: blood. Receptors originate from a woman in her sixties or seventies with Graves' hyperthyroidism.

V is TRBV11-2 and J is TRBJ2-5, with 12 positions matching TRBD2. From germline, CDR1 is SGHAT and CDR2 FQNNGV. This CDR3 comprises 14 residues. J was trimmed by 7 bases and V by 5 bases; bases with no gene match: 5. As DNA, the CDR3 is TGTGCCAGCAGCCCGACTAGCGGGGGCCCGACCCAGTACTTC. Its translation is CASSPTSGGPTQYF. Using reference TRBV11-2 and TRBJ2-5 for the parts outside the CDR3, the full variable domain is EAGVAQSPRYKIIEKRQSVAFWCNPISGHATLYWYQQILGQGPKLLIQFQNNGVVDDSQLPKDRFSAERLKGVDSTLKIQPAKLEDSAVYLCASSPTSGGPTQYFGPGTRLLVL.

The rearrangement uses TRBV4-1 and TRBJ1-5, with D unresolved. This CDR3 region has 16 residues. The ends were cut back, 3 bases at V and 4 bases at J, with 16 bases in the middle. Per germline, CDR1 MGHRA and CDR2 YSYEKL. The CDR3 region is CASSQPSKGRNQPQHF. CDR3 coding DNA: TGCGCCAGCAGCCAGCCCTCTAAGGGTCGGAATCAGCCCCAGCATTTT.

Only one count was recorded for this clonotype. The CDR3 nucleotides are TGTGCCAGCAGCGTAAAGGACAGGTACGACTATGGCTACACCTTC. Translation: CASSVKDRYDYGYTF. This sequence joins TRBV9 and TRBJ1-2, with 7 nucleotides matching TRBD1. Germline values: CDR1 SGDLS, CDR2 YYNGEE. The CDR3 is 15 residues long. V gave up 1 base and J gave up 3 bases; unmatched junction bases: 6.

This clonotype appeared a few times. A read error is possible here, since a much larger clone lies one base away. The genes are TRBV11-2 and TRBJ2-5, with D perhaps TRBD2 (6 bases). From germline, CDR1 is SGHAT and CDR2 FQNNGV. This CDR3 region has 13 residues. Between the trimmed V and J ends, which lost 8 bases and 5 bases, there was a span of 15 bases. CDR3 DNA: TGTGCCAGCGGCTCGGGGGTTTTGGAGACCCAGTACTTC. Translating it yields CASGSGVLETQYF.

This clonotype was seen ten or more times. The chain couples TRBV27 to TRBJ1-2, with D unclear. V was shortened by 4 bases and J by 2 bases, with 5 bases between the two germline ends. The V gene's germline CDR1 is MNHEY and CDR2 SMNVEV (reference sequence). The CDR3 is made up of 12 amino acids. This CDR3 reads CASSSTNYGYTF. DNA for the CDR3: TGTGCCAGCAGTTCCACAAACTATGGCTACACCTTC.

In its sample, this clonotype was seen many times. The chain's CDR3 is CATSDDGPYGYTF. CDR3 coding DNA: TGTGCCACCAGTGACGACGGACCCTATGGCTACACCTTC. V is TRBV24-1 and J is TRBJ1-2; no firm D call. V lost 4 bases and J 4 bases, leaving 9 bases between the germline ends. CDR1 KGHDR and CDR2 SFDVKD come from the germline V gene. The CDR3 extends over 13 amino acids.

J is TRBJ2-1 and V is TRBV20-1, with D unclear. This CDR3 is 13 amino acids long. Germline V CDR1 and CDR2: DFQATT, SNEGSKA (reference sequence). V dropped 1 base and J dropped 6 bases, with 10 bases sitting between them. The CDR3 reads CSARGSSGNEQFF. As DNA, the CDR3 is TGCAGTGCTAGAGGGAGTTCGGGCAATGAGCAGTTCTTC.

This clonotype was seen repeatedly, ten times or more. The chain uses TRBV5-1 and TRBJ2-1, with 7 bases matching TRBD2. The CDR3 contains 14 residues. J gave up 7 bases and V 4 bases, and 8 bases lay outside the gene matches. Germline-derived CDR1 and CDR2 are SGHRS and YFSETQ. The CDR3 DNA sequence: TGCGCCAGCAGCCCCGGGACTATGGGGAATGAGCAGTTCTTC. It encodes CASSPGTMGNEQFF.

This clonotype was detected a few times. CDR3 region: CASSYTGLVRDTQYF. The CDR3, as DNA: TGTGCCAGCAGCTACACGGGACTAGTCAGAGATACGCAGTATTTT. J is TRBJ2-3 and V is TRBV3-1; TRBD2 matches 8 bases. The V gene's germline CDR1 is LGHDT and CDR2 YNNKEL (reference sequence). CDR3 length: 15 residues. V lost 5 bases, J lost 5 bases, and 9 bases stayed unmatched.

Many counts were recorded for this clonotype. The chain recombines TRBV2 with TRBJ2-3, with TRBD2 matching 12 bases. With 8 bases clipped from V and 6 bases from J, the junction kept 12 bases outside the gene matches. The germline V gene encodes CDR1 SNHLY and CDR2 FYNNEI. The CDR3 runs 16 residues. The CDR3 sequence is CASRASGRAGRDTQYF. The CDR3 nucleotides read TGTGCCAGCCGCGCTAGCGGGAGGGCCGGGCGGGATACGCAGTATTTT.

The V gene is TRBV6-1, the J gene TRBJ2-2; 9 bases agree with TRBD2. The germline CDR1 and CDR2 sequences are MNHNS and SASEGT. CDR3 length: 15 amino acids. V shed 6 bases, J shed 6 bases, and the junction held 8 bases outside the gene matches. CDR3 DNA: TGTGCCAGCAGCCCTTTAGCGGGAGCGGCCGGGGAGCTGTTTTTT. Its protein product is CASSPLAGAAGELFF.

This clonotype was counted at least ten times. The chain combines TRBV7-8 with TRBJ2-5; 10 positions agree with TRBD1. The CDR3 runs to 16 residues. V was pared by 4 bases and J by 5 bases, with 10 bases of the junction left unmatched. Germline V gene lookup returns CDR1 SGHVS and CDR2 FQNEAQ. The DNA of the CDR3 is TGTGCCAGCAGCTCTAGACCGACAGGGGGCTGGGAGACCCAGTACTTC. Its protein is CASSSRPTGGWETQYF. Based on the CDR3 plus reference TRBV7-8 and TRBJ2-5, the full variable domain is GAGVSQSPRYKVAKRGQDVALRCDPISGHVSLFWYQQALGQGPEFLTYFQNEAQLDKSGLPSDRFFAERPEGSVSTLKIQRTQQEDSAVYLCASSSRPTGGWETQYFGPGTRLLVL.

This clonotype has a count of ten or more. The chain is built from TRBV2 and TRBJ1-1, with a tentative D call TRBD1 (5 bases). V dropped 8 bases and J dropped 1 base, with 20 bases sitting between them. The CDR3 is 16 residues long. Germline assignment: CDR1 SNHLY and CDR2 FYNNEI. CDR3 nucleotide sequence: TGTGCCAGCGGCGGGGCCGGGGTCCTCGGGAACACTGAAGCTTTCTTT. Protein product: CASGGAGVLGNTEAFF.